This entry concerns a single T cell receptor beta chain. The antigen it recognizes is unknown. No clone much larger than this one lies a single base away; base qualities are absent. This specimen comes from a study of T cell responses to AZD1222 COVID-19 vaccine (dated by TCRdb to about 2021). A note on the overall study: TCR sequencing covered fewer than 250 trial participants: 200 to 220 given two doses of AZD1222 and 26 given two doses of MenACWY control vaccine. Trial participants were enrolled by age into 18-55, 56-69 and 70-plus year subgroups, with approximately 150, 28 and 58 TCR-sequenced participants respectively. Findings and caveats that apply to the study as a whole: Conclusions about previously exposed vaccinees are limited, since just 6 or 7 AZD1222 recipients were seropositive for SARS-CoV-2 at baseline. Participants were mostly white British and included more females than males, and it was suggested by the authors that clonal diversity may have been underestimated. The whole spike protein was spanned by vaccine-associated CD4 TCRs, and dominant responses were seen in regions 160-218 and 743-854. Reportedly, close to half of the unique spike-specific TCRs recognized epitopes lying outside the regions that are mutated in the B.1.351 and B.1.1.7 variants. Because no samples from the day 14 peak response were available, repertoires could be characterized only after the peak T cell response. Spike-specific TCR breadth and depth rose significantly after two AZD1222 doses compared with day 0 and with MenACWY recipients. In the small 56-69-year group, the increase in depth fell short of significance, most likely because of low power.

At the junction V is shortened by 4 bases and J by 0 bases, with 10 bases in between. Reading the germline V gene gives CDR1 SQVTM and CDR2 ANQGSEA. Including cysteine and phenylalanine, the CDR3 has 14 amino acids. Of all the DNA, just the CDR3 is kept, 42 bases in frame from base 1. The CDR3 regions of human TCRbeta chains were analyzed by immunosequencing. The study's processing was this. TCRs in the repertoires were compared against a reference library of SARS-CoV-2-specific TCRs that had been generated with the MIRA antigen-specificity platform. Breadth was defined as the fraction of unique TCRs that were SARS-CoV-2-associated. Depth was defined as the fraction of total T cells that were SARS-CoV-2-associated. Using the MIRA data, each spike-specific TCR was mapped to the spike region that the TCR reacts to and placed in a CD4 or CD8 class. Log10-transformed breadth and depth values were compared by one-way ANOVA with Sidak's multiple comparisons tests. The source is immuneACCESS, and TCRdb retained only in-frame sequences with V and J called. Part of the clones is not carried over; for the studies checked, unresolved V genes explain less than half of this, and the remainder is unexplained. Clone size and V and J calls were adopted from that table, with D and trimming inferred from the DNA. For this sample there are about 120,000 clones; 86% appear just once. Jointly, the top ten make up 15% to 20% of the sample.

Interpreted using the paper, the time point label stands for: about 28 days (+/-7) after the second vaccine dose. AZD1222 recipients given second doses at about 4 weeks or at about 12 weeks were pooled, since spike-specific TCR depth and breadth were not found to differ between the two schedules. The vaccinee samples were drawn from two UK trials, COV001 and COV002, one of which was a single-blind randomized controlled phase 2/3 trial testing AZD1222 (ChAdOx1 nCoV-19) in healthy adults. Trial participant PBMC samples were collected at day 0 and day 28 after the second dose for TCRbeta chain sequencing.

The specimen was peripheral blood, collected 28 days after the second AZD1222 dose. The chain links TRBV29-1 with TRBJ2-1; matching of 6 bases hints at TRBD2 as the D gene. The source is an adult who received the AZD1222 COVID-19 vaccine. The CDR3: CSVVGGISYNEQFF. The nucleotides read TGCAGCGTTGTAGGAGGGATCTCCTACAATGAGCAGTTCTTC.